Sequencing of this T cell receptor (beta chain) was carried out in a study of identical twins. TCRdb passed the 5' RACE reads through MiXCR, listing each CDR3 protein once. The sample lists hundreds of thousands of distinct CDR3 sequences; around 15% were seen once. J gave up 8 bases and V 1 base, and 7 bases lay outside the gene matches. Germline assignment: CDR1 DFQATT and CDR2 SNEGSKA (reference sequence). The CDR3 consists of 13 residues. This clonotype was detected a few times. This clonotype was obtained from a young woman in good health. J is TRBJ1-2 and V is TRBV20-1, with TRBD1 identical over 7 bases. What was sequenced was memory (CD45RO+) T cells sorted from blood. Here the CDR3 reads CSARGTDRVGYTF. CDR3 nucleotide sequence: TGCAGTGCTAGAGGTACCGACAGGGTCGGCTACACCTTC.